What follows are 21 T cell receptor beta chains derived from one specimen sequenced in a study of blood T cell repertoires in COVID-19. The table came from immunoSEQ multiplex PCR; TCRdb's copy has only in-frame clones and leaves some out. This table has 200,000 to 250,000 clones, around 80% appearing once. Input material: peripheral blood. The source of these receptors is a woman of 80 years or more with active or convalescent COVID-19.

The chain has TRBV2 and TRBJ2-7; the D gene is possibly TRBD1 (5 bases). The CDR3 is made up of 13 amino acids. The ends were cut back, 9 bases at V and 1 base at J, with 13 bases in the middle. The germline V gene encodes CDR1 SNHLY and CDR2 FYNNEI. The CDR3 DNA is TGTGCCAGTAGCCCCCGACAGTCCTACGAGCAGTACTTC. This encodes CASSPRQSYEQYF.

The chain couples TRBV30 to TRBJ2-2, with 8 bases that match TRBD2. The germline CDR1 and CDR2 sequences are GTSNPN and SVGIG (reference sequence). The CDR3 totals 15 residues. V was pared by 2 bases and J by 1 base, with 3 bases of the junction left unmatched. Here the CDR3 reads CAWSSSGRNTGELFF. DNA of the CDR3: TGTGCCTGGAGTTCGAGCGGGAGGAACACCGGGGAGCTGTTTTTT.

In its sample, this clone was seen once. V is TRBV2 and J is TRBJ1-4, with TRBD1 matching 8 bases. Germline V CDR1 and CDR2: SNHLY, FYNNEI. V was pared by 2 bases and J by 6 bases, with 2 bases of the junction left unmatched. The CDR3 runs 14 residues. CDR3 loop: CASSEYRGDEKLFF. CDR3 coding DNA: TGTGCCAGCAGTGAATACAGGGGGGATGAAAAACTGTTTTTT.

This chain uses TRBV5-1 with TRBJ2-5; possible D gene TRBD2, 5 bases. V shed 0 bases and J shed 4 bases, with 13 bases lying between them. Germline V CDR1 and CDR2: SGHRS, YFSETQ. There are 15 residues in the CDR3. CDR3 loop: CASSLAGILPETQYF. CDR3 DNA: TGCGCCAGCAGCTTGGCGGGGATCCTGCCAGAGACCCAGTACTTC.

This chain uses TRBV19 with TRBJ2-1, with D possibly being TRBD2 (6 bases). Trimming took 10 bases from V and 3 from J, leaving 10 bases between them. Germline CDR1 and CDR2: LNHDA and SQIVND (reference sequence). The CDR3 runs to 12 residues. DNA for the CDR3: TGTGCCACGGGAGACTACTACAATGAGCAGTTCTTC. Translating gives CATGDYYNEQFF.

The chain is built from TRBV9 and TRBJ1-2; 7 bases map to TRBD1. This CDR3 comprises 12 residues. V dropped 3 bases and J dropped 13; count of bases not matched to a gene: 9. The germline gives CDR1 SGDLS, CDR2 YYNGEE. The CDR3 reads CASSDQDRFLTF. The CDR3 nucleotides read TGTGCCAGCAGCGATCAGGACAGGTTCCTCACCTTC.

This chain joins TRBV3-1 (or the pseudogene TRBV3-2) and TRBJ1-6; D is unresolved. The length of the CDR3 is 13 residues. From germline, CDR1 is LGHDT and CDR2 YNNKEL (reference sequence). Trimming cost V 3 bases and J 10 bases, with 10 bases left between them. CDR3 DNA sequence: TGTGCCAGCAGCCAGGCCCAGAAGTCACCCCTCCACTTT. This translates into CASSQAQKSPLHF.

This chain connects TRBV18 to TRBJ1-3, with 7 bases identical to TRBD1. Germline V gene data show CDR1 as KGHSH and CDR2 as LQKENI. The CDR3 is 16 amino acids. Trimming removed 3 bases from V and 3 bases from J; junction bases left unmatched: 8. CDR3 coding DNA: TGTGCCAGCTCACCGATTGAGGGGGCGGTTGGAAACACCATATATTTT. This encodes CASSPIEGAVGNTIYF.

This clone was observed a single time. This chain connects TRBV7-8 to TRBJ2-2; D ambiguous. Germline lookup yields CDR1 SGHVS and CDR2 FQNEAQ. The CDR3 is made up of 17 amino acids. V shed 1 base and J shed 1 base, with 13 bases lying between them. The CDR3 is CASSLVSLGRNTGELFF. The CDR3 DNA sequence: TGTGCCAGCAGCTTAGTGAGCTTGGGCCGGAACACCGGGGAGCTGTTTTTT.

V usage is TRBV7-3 and J usage is TRBJ2-4, with D perhaps matching TRBD2 (6 bases). CDR3 size: 14 residues. Germline CDR1 is SGHTA and CDR2 is FQGTGA. V lost 2 bases, J lost 3 bases, and 8 bases lay in between. Here the CDR3 DNA reads TGTGCCAGCAGCTTAGGGGGAGGCAAAAACATTCAGTACTTC. Amino acids: CASSLGGGKNIQYF.

The J gene is TRBJ2-2, the V gene TRBV19; no reliable D call. Looked up from germline, CDR1 is LNHDA and CDR2 is SQIVND (reference sequence). V shed 3 bases and J shed 6 bases, with 11 bases lying between them. The CDR3 is 14 amino acids. The CDR3, as DNA: TGTGCCAGTAGTATCGACGGGTGGGCCGGGGAGCTGTTTTTT. This sequence encodes CASSIDGWAGELFF.

This chain links TRBV2 with TRBJ2-1, with a tentative D call TRBD2 (6 bases). Trimming left V 10 bases short and J 4 bases short, with 17 bases between. This CDR3 has 14 residues. Germline-derived CDR1 and CDR2 are SNHLY and FYNNEI. CDR3: CAIMMVAVYNEQFF. The CDR3 nucleotides are TGTGCCATCATGATGGTAGCGGTATACAATGAGCAGTTCTTC.

A few counts support this clone. The chain couples TRBV11-2 to TRBJ1-1; possible D gene TRBD1, 5 bases. Germline CDR1 reads SGHAT; CDR2 reads FQNNGV. The CDR3 extends over 13 amino acids. Trimming took off 4 bases at V and 11 bases at J, with 17 bases between the two ends. CDR3 nucleotides: TGTGCCAGCAGCTCGACCGGACATCTCGGGGCTTTCTTT. It codes for CASSSTGHLGAFF.

The chain carries TRBV6-5 and TRBJ2-7; 10 bases fit TRBD1. Germline V gene sequence: CDR1 MNHEY, CDR2 SVGAGI. J was trimmed by 2 bases and V by 6 bases; bases with no gene match: 7. This CDR3 has 15 residues. For the CDR3, the DNA is TGTGCCAGCAGACCTCGACAGGGGGCGCCCTACGAGCAGTACTTC. As protein: CASRPRQGAPYEQYF.

DNA of the CDR3: TGTGCCTGGAGTGTAAACAGGGATTCACCCCTCCACTTT. This gives the protein CAWSVNRDSPLHF. This chain connects TRBV30 to TRBJ1-6; D perhaps matches TRBD1 (6 bases). Trimming removed 0 bases at V and 8 bases at J, with 8 bases between. CDR3 size: 13 residues. Per the germline V gene, CDR1 is GTSNPN and CDR2 is SVGIG (reference sequence).

The rearrangement links TRBV7-9 to TRBJ1-2; D unresolved. The CDR3 consists of 12 residues. Trimming left V 3 bases short and J 0 bases short, with 2 bases between. The V gene's germline CDR1 is SEHNR and CDR2 FQNEAQ (reference sequence). The CDR3 region has the DNA TGTGCCAGCAGCTTCACTAACTATGGCTACACCTTC. Its translation is CASSFTNYGYTF.

The CDR3 DNA is TGTGCCACCAGCAGCCGGGGTAGGGGGACCGGGGAGCTGTTTTTT. Encoded protein: CATSSRGRGTGELFF. The gene calls are TRBV15 and TRBJ2-2, with D tentatively TRBD1 (6 bases). In germline, CDR1 is LNHNV, CDR2 YYDKDF (reference sequence). This CDR3 is built from 15 residues. V shed 3 bases and J shed 5 bases, with 13 bases lying between them.

The gene calls are TRBV2 and TRBJ1-2; D is uncertain. The V end lost 3 bases, the J end lost 4 bases, and 15 bases lay between the germline ends. The CDR3 is 15 residues long. The germline gives CDR1 SNHLY, CDR2 FYNNEI. CDR3 protein: CASSDMASGGYGYTF. The CDR3 coding sequence is TGTGCCAGCAGTGACATGGCGTCCGGCGGCTATGGCTACACCTTC.

The chain uses TRBV9 and TRBJ2-2, with TRBD1 as a possible D gene (5 bases). This CDR3 has 16 residues. CDR1 and CDR2 (germline): SGDLS, YYNGEE. V lost 0 bases and J lost 2, with 11 bases in between. CDR3 region: CASSVGSGYNTGELFF. In nucleotides, the CDR3 is TGTGCCAGCAGCGTAGGGTCAGGGTACAACACCGGGGAGCTGTTTTTT.

The V gene is TRBV7-2, the J gene TRBJ2-3, with TRBD1 as a possible D gene (6 bases). Trimming removed 5 bases at V and 3 bases at J, with 15 bases between. The CDR3 covers 15 residues. From germline, CDR1 is SGHTA and CDR2 FQGNSA. CDR3 bases: TGTGCCAGCAGCCCTACAGGGAACCCAACAGATACGCAGTATTTT. Encoded protein: CASSPTGNPTDTQYF.

This clone was seen once. The rearrangement joins TRBV6-6 to TRBJ1-5, with 7 positions matching TRBD1. Germline lookup yields CDR1 MNHNY and CDR2 SVGAGI (reference sequence). V lost 5 bases, J lost 0 bases, and 22 bases stayed unmatched. The CDR3 totals 21 residues. This CDR3 reads CASSQRSYGTAQPYSNQPQHF. DNA for the CDR3: TGTGCCAGCAGTCAAAGATCCTACGGGACAGCCCAACCATATAGCAATCAGCCCCAGCATTTT.